This T cell receptor (beta chain) is from a study of cytomegalovirus exposure and HLA in healthy donors. Study-wide results and limits: Per a later analysis, under 20,000 TCR beta sequences showed association with HLA alleles at 0.05 false discovery rate.

It was with 60 Vbeta and 13 Jbeta primers that the PCR ran. Produced via immunoSEQ multiplex PCR; TCRdb's table is partial and in-frame only. The repertoire holds roughly 170,000 clones, 71% seen once, with about 1.6% in the top ten. This clone has just one count. Its antigen remains unidentified. This CDR3 has 13 residues. V lost 4 bases and J 8 bases, leaving 12 bases between the germline ends. CDR1 and CDR2 from the germline V gene are SGHDT and YYEEEE. Sequenced sample: PBMCs. This TCR came from a girl aged 10 to 17 in good health and CMV-seronegative. This rearrangement joins TRBV5-6 to TRBJ2-2; maybe TRBD1 (6 bases). The CDR3 sequence is CASSPVGAGELFF. CDR3 DNA: TGTGCCAGCAGCCCTGTGGGGGCTGGGGAGCTGTTTTTT.